These 27 T cell receptor beta chains originate from one sample sequenced in a study of shared clonotypes between healthy human individuals. The protocol was immunoSEQ multiplex PCR, while the TCRdb copy is restricted to in-frame clones and leaves out a portion. The sample yields about 2,500,000 clones, roughly nine tenths seen once. Sequenced sample: naive CD4+ T cells sorted from blood. Subset: CD45RA+ positively selected. The source of these receptors is a man between 18 and 35 years old in good health.

The chain links TRBV9 to TRBJ2-4; 7 bases are shared with TRBD1. The CDR3 consists of 16 residues. Trimming cost V 1 base and J 8 bases; bases outside gene matches: 12. Germline loops: CDR1 SGDLS, CDR2 YYNGEE. The CDR3 sequence is CASSVKWGTAQDIQYF. CDR3 in DNA: TGTGCCAGCAGCGTAAAGTGGGGGACAGCTCAGGACATTCAGTACTTC.

The chain uses TRBV2 and TRBJ2-4; tentative D call: TRBD1 (5 bases). The V end was cut by 3 bases, the J end by 7 bases, with 10 bases between. The CDR3 spans 13 residues. CDR1 and CDR2 from the germline V gene are SNHLY and FYNNEI. The CDR3 protein is CASSEDIGNIQYF. The CDR3 region has the DNA TGTGCCAGCAGTGAGGACATAGGGAACATTCAGTACTTC.

This chain connects TRBV27 to TRBJ1-4; TRBD1 might be the D (5 bases). The germline V and J ends were trimmed by 8 bases and 3 bases, with 16 bases remaining between them. The CDR3 is 15 residues long. From germline, CDR1 is MNHEY and CDR2 SMNVEV (reference sequence). Written as DNA, the CDR3 is TGTGCCAGCGGATATGTAGGGGCGCCTAATGAAAAACTGTTTTTT. Encoded protein: CASGYVGAPNEKLFF.

V usage is TRBV18 and J usage is TRBJ2-7; 10 bases map to TRBD2. The CDR3 extends over 15 amino acids. Germline V gene lookup returns CDR1 KGHSH and CDR2 LQKENI. Trimming took 5 bases from V and 0 from J; bases not matched to a gene: 4. CDR3 DNA sequence: TGTGCCAGCTCAACAAGACTAGCGGGCTCCTACGAGCAGTACTTC. Translation gives CASSTRLAGSYEQYF.

As to this clone: One end of the junction varies from germline; a read error may be responsible. This chain joins TRBV7-7 and TRBJ2-5; 7 nucleotides line up with TRBD2. CDR1 is SSHAT and CDR2 is FNYEAQ in the germline V gene (reference sequence). This CDR3 has 14 amino acids. CDR3 nucleotide sequence: TGTGCTAGCAGCTTAAGCGGGGTCCAAGAGACCCAGTACTTC. Translating it yields CASSLSGVQETQYF.

This clone was found once. The chain has TRBV5-8 and TRBJ1-1; D not certain. The CDR3 loop spans 16 amino acids. Trimming took 4 bases from V and 0 from J, leaving 16 bases between them. Germline V lookup: CDR1 SGHTS, CDR2 YDEGEE. The CDR3 sequence: CASSPWADSMNTEAFF. CDR3 nucleotides: TGTGCCAGCAGCCCCTGGGCAGACTCCATGAACACTGAAGCTTTCTTT.

The chain joins TRBV28 to TRBJ1-5, with no clear D. The V gene lost 5 bases and the J gene lost 6 bases, with 8 bases spanning the gap. CDR1 is MDHEN, CDR2 SYDVKM, per germline. The CDR3 loop spans 12 amino acids. CDR3: CASSPSAQPQHF. In DNA form, the CDR3 reads TGTGCCAGCAGTCCCTCTGCTCAGCCCCAGCATTTT.

The chain is built from TRBV6-6 and TRBJ1-3; 7 positions match TRBD1. CDR1 and CDR2 from the germline V gene are MNHNY and SVGAGI (reference sequence). The length of the CDR3 is 13 residues. V was clipped by 10 bases and J by 5 bases; unmatched bases: 8. CDR3 bases: TGTGCCACCCTAGGACAGGTCAGAAACACCATATATTTT. Translated, it gives CATLGQVRNTIYF.

This clone was seen only once. The sample contains more than one DNA sequence encoding this CDR3. The V gene is TRBV5-4, the J gene TRBJ2-3; D remains unclear. CDR3 length equals 12 residues. V was clipped by 2 bases and J by 2 bases, with 3 bases between them. CDR1 is SGHNT and CDR2 is YYREEE in the germline V gene (reference sequence). CDR3 residues: CASSLNTDTQYF. The CDR3 DNA sequence: TGTGCCAGCAGCTTAAACACAGATACGCAGTATTTT. The whole variable domain, filled in from reference TRBV5-4 and TRBJ2-3, reads ETGVTQSPTHLIKTRGQQVTLRCSSQSGHNTVSWYQQALGQGPQFIFQYYREEENGRGNFPPRFSGLQFPNYSSELNVNALELDDSALYLCASSLNTDTQYFGPGTRLTVL.

This clone occurred once. The chain joins TRBV29-1 to TRBJ2-5; 14 bases line up with TRBD2. The germline gives CDR1 SQVTM, CDR2 ANQGSEA. Trimming removed 6 bases from V and 4 bases from J; junction bases left unmatched: 4. The CDR3 is 14 residues long. The CDR3 sequence is CSVGGLAGVETQYF. CDR3 coding DNA: TGCAGCGTGGGGGGACTAGCGGGAGTAGAGACCCAGTACTTC. Full variable domain (missing parts from reference TRBV29-1 and TRBJ2-5): SAVISQKPSRDICQRGTSLTIQCQVDSQVTMMFWYRQQPGQSLTLIATANQGSEATYESGFVIDKFPISRPNLTFSTLTVSNMSPEDSSIYLCSVGGLAGVETQYFGPGTRLLVL.

This rearrangement joins TRBV5-4 to TRBJ2-2; 10 bases match TRBD1. Germline V gene lookup returns CDR1 SGHNT and CDR2 YYREEE (reference sequence). V lost 4 bases, J lost 6 bases, and 6 bases stayed unmatched. The CDR3 consists of 15 residues. In DNA, the CDR3 is TGTGCCAGCAGCGGCCGGGACAGGGGCTCCGGGGAGCTGTTTTTT. It yields the protein CASSGRDRGSGELFF.

V and J are TRBV7-2 and TRBJ2-3; D gene unclear. Germline CDR1 is SGHTA and CDR2 is FQGNSA. V shed 4 bases and J shed 2 bases, with 7 bases lying between them. The length of the CDR3 is 13 residues. CDR3: CASSYDPTDTQYF. The CDR3, as DNA: TGTGCCAGCAGCTATGACCCCACAGATACGCAGTATTTT.

The chain couples TRBV5-3 to TRBJ1-1, with D perhaps TRBD1 (5 bases). TRBV5-3 is recorded as an ORF, its role being uncertain. V was clipped by 7 bases and J by 1 base, with 8 bases between them. CDR3 length: 12 residues. CDR3 residues: CARERGNTEAFF. CDR3 bases: TGTGCCAGAGAAAGGGGGAACACTGAAGCTTTCTTT.

The V call is TRBV27, the J call TRBJ1-4; a possible D gene is TRBD1 (5 bases). The CDR3 is 16 amino acids. V lost 6 bases to trimming and J lost 2 bases, with 16 bases between them. CDR1 and CDR2 from the germline V gene are MNHEY and SMNVEV (reference sequence). The CDR3 DNA is TGTGCCAGCAGCTGGGACGGCCGGACTACTAATGAAAAACTGTTTTTT. This translates into CASSWDGRTTNEKLFF.

The rearrangement joins TRBV5-4 to TRBJ2-5, with D possibly matching TRBD1 (6 bases). V was shortened by 3 bases and J by 1 base, with 16 bases between the two germline ends. Germline lookup yields CDR1 SGHNT and CDR2 YYREEE (reference sequence). This CDR3 has 16 residues. In DNA, the CDR3 is TGTGCCAGCAGCTGGGGTGGACAGACCCGCCAAGAGACCCAGTACTTC. As protein: CASSWGGQTRQETQYF.

This clone appeared a single time. Other DNA sequences from this sample encode an identical CDR3 as well. The chain carries TRBV7-9 and TRBJ2-3, with D maybe TRBD2 (6 bases). CDR3 size: 15 residues. Between the trimmed V and J ends, which lost 4 bases and 1 base, there was a span of 12 bases. Germline loops: CDR1 SEHNR, CDR2 FQNEAQ (reference sequence). The chain's CDR3 is CASSSSGGGTDTQYF. The CDR3 nucleotides read TGTGCCAGCAGCTCGAGCGGAGGGGGCACAGATACGCAGTATTTT.

This clone was counted once. This chain links TRBV18 with TRBJ2-5; 9 bases map to TRBD2. V lost 4 bases and J lost 5; bases outside the gene matches: 5. There are 14 residues in the CDR3. Germline lookup yields CDR1 KGHSH and CDR2 LQKENI. The CDR3 DNA sequence: TGTGCCAGCTCACAGCTAGCGGGAAGCGAGACCCAGTACTTC. This codes for CASSQLAGSETQYF.

This chain links TRBV4-3 with TRBJ2-1, with D maybe TRBD2 (6 bases). Trimming took 6 bases from V and 0 from J, leaving 12 bases between them. Per the germline V gene, CDR1 is LGHNA and CDR2 is YSLEER. The CDR3 loop spans 15 amino acids. The CDR3 loop is CASRAGLSSYNEQFF. The CDR3 DNA sequence: TGCGCCAGCAGGGCGGGACTCAGCTCCTACAATGAGCAGTTCTTC.

A word on this clone: In the same sample, other DNA sequences code for this CDR3. The rearrangement links TRBV29-1 to TRBJ1-1; no firm D call. This CDR3 is built from 9 residues. Between the trimmed V and J ends, which lost 7 bases and 11 bases, there was a span of 11 bases. From germline, CDR1 is SQVTM and CDR2 ANQGSEA. The CDR3 DNA follows: TGCAGCGCCGGCTTGACGGCTTTCTTT. The encoded protein is CSAGLTAFF.

The chain links TRBV6-1 to TRBJ1-1, with 7 bases lining up with TRBD1. Germline CDR1 MNHNS, CDR2 SASEGT. This CDR3 contains 16 residues. With 2 bases clipped from V and 1 base from J, the junction kept 7 bases outside the gene matches. As DNA, the CDR3 is TGTGCCAGCAGTGAACTCGACAGGGTAGGGAACACTGAAGCTTTCTTT. It yields the protein CASSELDRVGNTEAFF.

V gene TRBV10-3 combines with J gene TRBJ2-7; D gene ambiguous. V lost 1 base and J 6 bases, leaving 4 bases between the germline ends. Per germline, CDR1 ENHRY and CDR2 SYGVKD. This CDR3 is built from 11 residues. CDR3 in amino acids: CAISELFEQYF. The CDR3 DNA reads as TGTGCCATCAGTGAGTTGTTCGAGCAGTACTTC.

This chain connects TRBV28 to TRBJ2-1; TRBD2 matches 7 bases. The J segment lost 9 bases and the V segment lost 4 bases, leaving 6 bases of the junction unmatched. Germline CDR1 and CDR2: MDHEN and SYDVKM. This CDR3 contains 13 residues. CDR3: CASSWTSGSEQFF. In DNA, the CDR3 is TGTGCCAGCAGTTGGACTAGTGGCAGTGAGCAGTTCTTC.

Comment on this clone: The sample has other DNA sequences that encode this CDR3 too. This chain uses TRBV5-6 with TRBJ1-1, with 9 bases fitting TRBD1. Germline trimming cut 0 bases from V and 5 bases from J; bases unmatched to any gene: 8. Germline CDR1 SGHDT, CDR2 YYEEEE. This CDR3 spans 16 amino acids. The CDR3 loop is CASSLGGQGLGTEAFF. The DNA of the CDR3 is TGTGCCAGCAGCTTGGGGGGACAGGGTCTGGGGACTGAAGCTTTCTTT. The entire variable domain, with the rest obtained from reference TRBV5-6 and TRBJ1-1, is as follows: DAGVTQSPTHLIKTRGQQVTLRCSPKSGHDTVSWYQQALGQGPQFIFQYYEEEERQRGNFPDRFSGHQFPNYSSELNVNALLLGDSALYLCASSLGGQGLGTEAFFGQGTRLTVV.

The chain employs TRBV9 and TRBJ2-3, with D maybe TRBD1 (6 bases). Germline assignment: CDR1 SGDLS and CDR2 YYNGEE. This CDR3 is built from 13 residues. V lost 0 bases and J 5 bases, leaving 7 bases between the germline ends. The CDR3 coding sequence is TGTGCCAGCAGCGTAGAGGGGGTAGATACGCAGTATTTT. Its protein product is CASSVEGVDTQYF.

This chain links TRBV6-1 with TRBJ2-7; D perhaps matches TRBD2 (6 bases). Trimming removed 6 bases from V and 3 bases from J, with 15 bases in between. Germline V gene lookup returns CDR1 MNHNS and CDR2 SASEGT. The CDR3 spans 14 residues. The CDR3 protein is CASRRDSPHYEQYF. CDR3 nucleotide sequence: TGTGCCAGCAGGCGGGATTCCCCCCACTACGAGCAGTACTTC.

This clone was found once. J is TRBJ2-5 and V is TRBV5-8; D unresolved. The CDR3 is 13 amino acids. V was clipped by 0 bases and J by 5 bases, with 8 bases between them. Germline CDR1 is SGHTS and CDR2 is YDEGEE. The CDR3 protein is CASSLGVEETQYF. The CDR3 DNA reads as TGTGCCAGCAGCTTGGGGGTCGAGGAGACCCAGTACTTC. The variable domain in full, completed from reference TRBV5-8 and TRBJ2-5, reads EAGVTQSPTHLIKTRGQQATLRCSPISGHTSVYWYQQALGLGLQFLLWYDEGEERNRGNFPPRFSGRQFPNYSSELNVNALELEDSALYLCASSLGVEETQYFGPGTRLLVL.

This clone came up a few times. The chain carries TRBV10-1 and TRBJ1-6; no clear D. The V gene's germline CDR1 is WNHNN and CDR2 SYGVQD (reference sequence). Trimming shortened V by 4 bases and J by 5 bases, and 6 bases separated the two germline ends. This CDR3 region has 13 residues. In DNA, the CDR3 is TGCGCCAGCAGTGTATCCAATAATTCACCCCTCCACTTT. Its translation is CASSVSNNSPLHF.